The T cell receptor (beta chain) described here comes from a study of cytomegalovirus exposure and HLA in healthy donors. Study outcomes and limitations: The study flagged about 150 TCR beta chains as cytomegalovirus-associated. A few CMV-associated chains proved CMV antigen-specific in vitro. Presence/absence comparisons presumed near-even sequencing depth among donors. Other equally common chains were less clonally expanded than HLA-associated TCR beta chains, a later analysis showed.

The PCR made use of 60 Vbeta and 13 Jbeta primers. Sequenced by immunoSEQ multiplex PCR; TCRdb stores in-frame clones only, minus some. This table has around 130,000 clones, around 77% appearing once. With respect to this clone: No antigen is known for it.

The CDR3 extends over 17 amino acids. V gave up 1 base and J gave up 1 base, with 16 bases separating them. Germline CDR1 and CDR2: MDHEN and SYDVKM. This receptor was obtained from a woman aged 55-70 years in good health and CMV-seronegative. V and J are TRBV28 and TRBJ1-2; D possibly corresponds to TRBD1 (6 bases). Sequencing was done on a sample of PBMCs. The CDR3 loop is CASSLSGDIHLNYGYTF. CDR3 nucleotides: TGTGCCAGCAGTTTATCAGGGGACATACACCTTAACTATGGCTACACCTTC.